The 25 T cell receptor beta chains reported below all come from one sample, sequenced in a study of CD8+CD57+ T cells in acquired aplastic anemia. Investigators profiled TCR beta VDJ and CDR3 from genomic DNA template. TCRdb itself ran the reads through MiXCR, one entry per CDR3 protein. This sample has approximately 99,000 distinct CDR3 sequences, with 50% to 65% found just once. Input material: sorted CD4+, CD8+, or CD8+CD57+ T cells (not recorded which) from PBMCs. Receptor source: a human donor in good health, serving as a control.

For this clonotype: A read error may explain this, as a much larger clone is one base away. J is TRBJ1-2 and V is TRBV11-1; no clear D gene. There are 17 residues in the CDR3. Germline V gene data show CDR1 as SGHAT and CDR2 as FQDESV (reference sequence). V lost 4 bases and J 7 bases, leaving 25 bases between the germline ends. The DNA of the CDR3 is TGTGCCAGCAGCTCCCTAACCGGCCATACAGCCGGTCTTGGCTACACCTTC. Translating it yields CASSSLTGHTAGLGYTF. Variable domain in full (rest from reference TRBV11-1 and TRBJ1-2): EAEVAQSPRYKITEKSQAVAFWCDPISGHATLYWYRQILGQGPELLVQFQDESVVDDSQLPKDRFSAERLKGVDSTLKIQPAELGDSAMYLCASSSLTGHTAGLGYTFGSGTRLTVV.

This clonotype was seen at least ten times. This chain uses TRBV4-3 with TRBJ2-1; D unclear. V lost 0 bases to trimming and J lost 2 bases, with 8 bases between them. CDR3 length: 15 residues. CDR1 and CDR2 (germline): LGHNA, YSLEER. The CDR3 DNA is TGCGCCAGCAGCCAAGAGGTACTGACCTACAATGAGCAGTTCTTC. Amino acids: CASSQEVLTYNEQFF.

This sequence joins TRBV14 and TRBJ1-1; D is perhaps TRBD1 (6 bases). Germline CDR1 SGHDN, CDR2 FVKESK. The CDR3 contains 21 residues. V was shortened by 1 base and J by 3 bases, with 30 bases between the two germline ends. CDR3 nucleotides: TGTGCCAGCAGCCAAGGTCTGCCTAGTTTTTCACAGGGAGGAAGGTACACTGAAGCTTTCTTT. Its translation is CASSQGLPSFSQGGRYTEAFF.

CDR3 nucleotides: TGTGCCACCAGTGATGCGGACAGGGGTAGTTATGGCTACACCTTC. It yields the protein CATSDADRGSYGYTF. The chain employs TRBV24-1 and TRBJ1-2, with 9 bases fitting TRBD1. This CDR3 region has 15 residues. The junction had 6 bases not matched to a gene; V was cut back by 3 bases and J by 5 bases. Germline CDR1 KGHDR, CDR2 SFDVKD.

This clonotype was found many times. The rearrangement links TRBV4-2 to TRBJ1-2; 8 bases align to TRBD1. The CDR3 loop spans 15 amino acids. Germline trimming cut 4 bases from V and 0 bases from J; bases unmatched to any gene: 4. Germline V gives CDR1 LGHNA, CDR2 YNFKEQ. The CDR3 is CASSPDRGTNYGYTF. The DNA for the CDR3 is TGTGCCAGCAGCCCAGACAGGGGAACTAACTATGGCTACACCTTC.

With regard to this clonotype: The junction shows a germline mismatch at one end, possibly a read error. This chain joins TRBV10-2 and TRBJ2-3; maybe TRBD2 (5 bases). CDR1 and CDR2 (germline): WSHSY, SAAADI. CDR3 size: 12 residues. The CDR3 loop is CVSRGSTDTQYF. CDR3 nucleotide sequence: TGCGTCAGCAGAGGGTCGACAGATACGCAGTATTTT.

This clonotype was counted a few times. This chain connects TRBV27 to TRBJ2-3, with D possibly called TRBD1 or TRBD2 (6 bases each). Trimming pared 2 bases from V and 3 bases from J, leaving 15 bases between. CDR1 MNHEY and CDR2 SMNVEV come from the germline V gene (reference sequence). The CDR3 is 16 amino acids. The CDR3 nucleotides read TGTGCCAGCAGTTTAACATGGGGGGCCGGGACAGATACGCAGTATTTT. Translating gives CASSLTWGAGTDTQYF.

With regard to this clonotype: A read error may explain this, as a much larger clone is one base away. The chain joins TRBV11-2 to TRBJ2-7, with 10 bases lining up with TRBD1. Trimming cost V 5 bases and J 6 bases; bases outside gene matches: 13. The CDR3 has 16 amino acids. Germline assignment: CDR1 SGHAT and CDR2 FQNNGV. The CDR3 protein is CASSPHSGTGDREQYF. Written as DNA, the CDR3 is TGTGCCAGCAGCCCACACTCCGGGACAGGGGATCGCGAGCAGTACTTC.

This chain links TRBV29-1 with TRBJ1-1; 7 positions match TRBD1. With V trimmed by 4 bases and J by 1 base, 0 bases remained unmatched. The CDR3 spans 12 residues. In germline, CDR1 is SQVTM, CDR2 ANQGSEA. The CDR3 region is CSVGQGNTEAFF. The CDR3, as DNA: TGCAGCGTTGGACAGGGGAACACTGAAGCTTTCTTT.

This clonotype was detected only once. The gene calls are TRBV20-1 and TRBJ1-1, with D unclear. Between the trimmed V and J ends, which lost 4 bases and 0 bases, there was a span of 9 bases. The CDR3 has 13 residues. The germline gives CDR1 DFQATT, CDR2 SNEGSKA (reference sequence). In DNA, the CDR3 is TGCAGTGCTACCGGACGGATGAACACTGAAGCTTTCTTT. It is translated as CSATGRMNTEAFF.

This rearrangement joins TRBV19 to TRBJ2-7; perhaps TRBD1 as D (6 bases). The V gene's germline CDR1 is LNHDA and CDR2 SQIVND (reference sequence). Trimming stripped 4 bases from V and 6 bases from J, with 19 bases between. This CDR3 is 15 amino acids long. CDR3 residues: CASSTSQGQFAEQYF. CDR3 bases: TGTGCCAGTAGTACCTCACAGGGTCAGTTCGCCGAGCAGTACTTC. Full variable domain (outside the CDR3, taken from reference TRBV19 and TRBJ2-7): DGGITQSPKYLFRKEGQNVTLSCEQNLNHDAMYWYRQDPGQGLRLIYYSQIVNDFQKGDIAEGYSVSREKKESFPLTVTSAQKNPTAFYLCASSTSQGQFAEQYFGPGTRLTVT.

This clonotype was recorded a few times. The chain combines TRBV19 with TRBJ2-7; the match to TRBD1 covers 12 bases. This CDR3 contains 15 residues. After removal of 7 bases from V and 5 bases from J, the junction contained 9 bases not matched to a gene. The germline gives CDR1 LNHDA, CDR2 SQIVND (reference sequence). This chain's CDR3 is CASNLGQGASDEQYF. The CDR3 DNA is TGTGCCAGTAACCTGGGACAGGGGGCTAGCGACGAGCAGTACTTC. Filled out from reference TRBV19 and TRBJ2-7, the complete variable domain reads DGGITQSPKYLFRKEGQNVTLSCEQNLNHDAMYWYRQDPGQGLRLIYYSQIVNDFQKGDIAEGYSVSREKKESFPLTVTSAQKNPTAFYLCASNLGQGASDEQYFGPGTRLTVT.

At least ten counts were recorded for this clonotype. The genes are TRBV6-1 and TRBJ2-7; D gene uncertain. Trimming cost V 3 bases and J 5 bases, with 14 bases left between them. The germline gives CDR1 MNHNS, CDR2 SASEGT. The CDR3 runs to 14 residues. The CDR3 bases are TGTGCCAGCAGTGAGGGAAGGTTACTGCACGAGCAGTACTTC. It yields the protein CASSEGRLLHEQYF.

This chain uses TRBV4-2 with TRBJ1-3, with 12 bases aligning to TRBD1. Germline V gene sequence: CDR1 LGHNA, CDR2 YNFKEQ. This CDR3 has 16 residues. After removal of 1 base from V and 3 bases from J, the junction contained 1 base not matched to a gene. The chain's CDR3 is CASSQGDRGLGNTIYF. The CDR3 DNA reads TGTGCCAGCAGCCAAGGGGACAGGGGGCTTGGAAACACCATATATTTT.

As for this clonotype: The conserved final phenylalanine or tryptophan is absent from the CDR3, which likely points to a read error. The gene calls are TRBV19 and TRBJ2-3; 8 nucleotides align to TRBD1. After removal of 6 bases from V and 4 bases from J, the junction contained 9 bases not matched to a gene. This CDR3 spans 15 amino acids. Per germline, CDR1 LNHDA and CDR2 SQIVND (reference sequence). The CDR3 DNA is TGTGCCAGTAGCCAAGGGGGACAGGTATCAGATACGCAGTATCTT. Translating it yields CASSQGGQVSDTQYL.

This clonotype appeared a few times. This may come from a read error, since a much larger clone is one base off. The chain recombines TRBV7-9 with TRBJ2-7, with 8 bases lining up with TRBD1. This CDR3 comprises 13 residues. CDR1 SEHNR and CDR2 FQNEAQ come from the germline V gene (reference sequence). CDR3 in DNA: TGCGCCAGCACGGGACAGGATGAATACGAGCAGTGCTTC. This encodes CASTGQDEYEQCF.

The chain combines TRBV15 with TRBJ1-6; the D is unclear. Trimming took 8 bases from V and 7 from J, leaving 18 bases between them. The CDR3 is made up of 15 amino acids. CDR1 LNHNV and CDR2 YYDKDF come from the germline V gene (reference sequence). The CDR3 DNA reads TGTGCCACCGGCGGAGATATGAAAGAAAATTCACCCCTCCACTTT. Its protein is CATGGDMKENSPLHF. Filled out from reference TRBV15 and TRBJ1-6, the complete variable domain reads DAMVIQNPRYQVTQFGKPVTLSCSQTLNHNVMYWYQQKSSQAPKLLFHYYDKDFNNEADTPDNFQSRRPNTSFCFLDIRSPGLGDTAMYLCATGGDMKENSPLHFGNGTRLTVT.

This rearrangement joins TRBV2 to TRBJ1-1, with D unresolved. CDR1 is SNHLY, CDR2 FYNNEI, per germline. V was clipped by 6 bases and J by 2 bases, with 10 bases between them. This CDR3 is built from 13 residues. The CDR3 loop reads CASRASGNTEAFF. In nucleotides, the CDR3 is TGTGCCAGCAGGGCCAGCGGTAACACTGAAGCTTTCTTT.

The chain employs TRBV6-1 and TRBJ1-3; TRBD1 is a possible D gene (5 bases). The germline V and J ends were trimmed by 8 bases and 4 bases, with 18 bases remaining between them. Germline assignment: CDR1 MNHNS and CDR2 SASEGT. This CDR3 is built from 15 residues. CDR3 in DNA: TGTGCCAGCGGGGAAGGGACCGGTGAAGGAAACACCATATATTTT. Translating gives CASGEGTGEGNTIYF.

The chain uses TRBV2 and TRBJ1-1, with unresolved D. V dropped 6 bases and J dropped 3 bases, with 17 bases sitting between them. The germline V gene encodes CDR1 SNHLY and CDR2 FYNNEI. This CDR3 has 15 amino acids. CDR3 nucleotides: TGTGCCAGCAGGCGAGAGACAACGGCGGACACTGAAGCTTTCTTT. It yields the protein CASRRETTADTEAFF.

This clonotype was counted at least ten times. This sequence joins TRBV25-1 and TRBJ1-1; no clear D. CDR1 is MGHDK, CDR2 SYGVNS, per germline. The CDR3 runs 12 residues. Deletions cut 4 bases from V and 4 bases from J, with 7 bases between. The CDR3 DNA reads as TGTGCCAGCAGTGTTCCGGGCACTGAAGCTTTCTTT. Translation gives CASSVPGTEAFF.

This clonotype has a handful of counts. The rearrangement joins TRBV5-6 to TRBJ2-3; 8 bases agree with TRBD1. The J segment lost 6 bases and the V segment lost 2 bases, leaving 11 bases of the junction unmatched. The CDR3 extends over 16 amino acids. Germline CDR1 is SGHDT and CDR2 is YYEEEE. The CDR3 loop is CASSLSDRGPRDTQYF. In nucleotides, the CDR3 is TGTGCCAGCAGCTTAAGCGACAGGGGCCCCCGGGATACGCAGTATTTT. The full variable domain, rest sourced from reference TRBV5-6 and TRBJ2-3, is DAGVTQSPTHLIKTRGQQVTLRCSPKSGHDTVSWYQQALGQGPQFIFQYYEEEERQRGNFPDRFSGHQFPNYSSELNVNALLLGDSALYLCASSLSDRGPRDTQYFGPGTRLTVL.

This clonotype was observed many times. The gene calls are TRBV6-5 and TRBJ1-5; D perhaps matches TRBD1 (6 bases). Between the trimmed V and J ends, which lost 1 base and 9 bases, there was a span of 16 bases. Germline CDR1 reads MNHEY; CDR2 reads SVGAGI. This CDR3 region has 15 residues. The CDR3 is CASSYLPLGAGPQHF. The CDR3 nucleotides are TGTGCCAGCAGTTACTTGCCATTGGGGGCAGGGCCCCAGCATTTT.

The chain is built from TRBV20-1 and TRBJ1-6; 10 nucleotides line up with TRBD1. CDR3 length: 14 amino acids. Germline-derived CDR1 and CDR2 are DFQATT and SNEGSKA (reference sequence). V trimming: 3 bases; J trimming: 8 bases; junction bases outside the gene matches: 4. CDR3 protein: CSARDRGRDSPLHF. CDR3 DNA: TGCAGTGCTAGGGACAGGGGGAGGGATTCACCCCTCCACTTT.

The V call is TRBV10-1, the J call TRBJ2-2, with D perhaps TRBD1 (6 bases). CDR3 length equals 15 residues. Germline V CDR1 and CDR2: WNHNN, SYGVQD (reference sequence). With 4 bases removed from V and 0 bases from J, the gap between germline ends came to 9 bases. The CDR3, as DNA: TGCGCCAGCAGTGGAAACAGGGCGAACACCGGGGAGCTGTTTTTT. This translates into CASSGNRANTGELFF.